This TCR beta chain was found in a study of identifying expanded T cells in peripheral blood. Study findings and constraints: Differentially abundant clones: roughly 1.3 between replicates, about 15 at around 15 days, less than 20 at four. Across healthy donors, higher total template counts meant significantly greater approximately two-week count variance.

No infections or other immune events were documented during collection. This CDR3 region has 15 residues. Germline V gives CDR1 SEHNR, CDR2 FQNEAQ (reference sequence). After removal of 4 bases from V and 9 bases from J, the junction contained 7 bases not matched to a gene. Clones were sequenced by immunoSEQ multiplex PCR, and TCRdb holds only the in-frame ones, with some missing. This sample has 60,000 or so clones, with about four fifths found just once. A remark on this clone: Its antigen remains unknown.

The clonotype originates from a person aged 18 to 75 in good health. Sequencing was carried out using blood. The chain combines TRBV7-9 with TRBJ2-1; 12 nucleotides line up with TRBD1. CDR3 sequence reads: CASSSAGTGGPEQFF. As DNA, the CDR3 is TGTGCCAGCAGCTCCGCCGGGACAGGGGGCCCTGAGCAGTTCTTC.